The 10 T cell receptor beta chains given below trace back to one sample, sequenced in a study of blood T cell repertoires in COVID-19. Libraries were prepared by immunoSEQ multiplex PCR; TCRdb keeps only in-frame clonotypes and omits some of them. The sample shows about 160,000 clones, approximately 84% of them seen only once. Sequencing used peripheral blood. Receptors originate from a middle-aged man with acute or convalescent COVID-19.

The chain links TRBV19 to TRBJ2-7, with D possibly being TRBD1 (5 bases). Germline assignment: CDR1 LNHDA and CDR2 SQIVND (reference sequence). The CDR3 is 13 amino acids. V was clipped by 7 bases and J by 6 bases, with 16 bases between them. The CDR3 here is CASKGQGRAEQYF. In nucleotides, the CDR3 is TGTGCCAGTAAAGGGCAGGGTCGGGCCGAGCAGTACTTC.

This clone was observed a single time. V usage is TRBV30 and J usage is TRBJ1-2, with TRBD1 as a possible D gene (5 bases). Germline lookup yields CDR1 GTSNPN and CDR2 SVGIG (reference sequence). The ends were cut back, 4 bases at V and 0 bases at J, with 12 bases in the middle. The CDR3 contains 14 residues. For the CDR3, the DNA is TGTGCCTGGACCCCGCTGACAGCTAACTATGGCTACACCTTC. Translating gives CAWTPLTANYGYTF.

This clone showed up just once. V and J are TRBV19 and TRBJ2-1; the match to TRBD1 covers 10 bases. The CDR3 has 15 residues. Germline CDR1 reads LNHDA; CDR2 reads SQIVND (reference sequence). V dropped 5 bases and J dropped 6; count of bases not matched to a gene: 7. The CDR3 coding sequence is TGTGCCAGTAGTCTCGACAGGGGGCTTGGCAATGAGCAGTTCTTC. Translation gives CASSLDRGLGNEQFF.

The chain couples TRBV7-9 to TRBJ1-1; 8 positions match TRBD1. The germline V gene has CDR1 SEHNR and CDR2 FQNEAQ (reference sequence). Trimming at V came to 5 bases and at J to 0 bases, leaving 5 bases not matched to a gene. The CDR3 is 15 residues long. The chain's CDR3 is CASSARQGMNTEAFF. DNA for the CDR3: TGTGCCAGCAGCGCCCGACAGGGGATGAACACTGAAGCTTTCTTT.

The chain uses TRBV2 and TRBJ2-7, with a possible D match to TRBD1 (6 bases). The CDR3 extends over 14 amino acids. V lost 7 bases, J lost 1 base, and 14 bases lay in between. The germline CDR1 and CDR2 sequences are SNHLY and FYNNEI. CDR3 nucleotides: TGTGCCAGCAATAGACCCGGACAGTCCTACGAGCAGTACTTC. This codes for CASNRPGQSYEQYF.

CDR3 coding DNA: TGTGCCATCAGTTCGGGACACAACACCGGGGAGCTGTTTTTT. Translation: CAISSGHNTGELFF. The rearrangement joins TRBV10-3 to TRBJ2-2; D is perhaps TRBD1 (6 bases). Trimming removed 5 bases at V and 2 bases at J, with 9 bases between. The germline V gene encodes CDR1 ENHRY and CDR2 SYGVKD. The CDR3 runs 14 residues.

This chain joins TRBV7-9 and TRBJ2-6; no reliable D call. CDR1 SEHNR and CDR2 FQNEAQ come from the germline V gene (reference sequence). This CDR3 has 15 amino acids. Trimming removed 2 bases from V and 4 bases from J, with 9 bases in between. The chain's CDR3 is CASSLRLDGANVLTF. CDR3 nucleotide sequence: TGTGCCAGCAGCTTACGGCTAGACGGGGCCAACGTCCTGACTTTC.

The V and J genes are TRBV6-2 or TRBV6-3 and TRBJ2-7, with a tentative D call TRBD2 (6 bases). Deletions cut 2 bases from V and 7 bases from J, with 15 bases between. CDR1 and CDR2 from the germline V gene are MNHEY and SVGEGT. The CDR3 loop spans 14 amino acids. This chain's CDR3 is CASSYILARAEQYF. The CDR3 DNA sequence: TGTGCCAGCAGTTACATCCTAGCGCGGGCGGAGCAGTACTTC.

This chain links TRBV15 with TRBJ2-7, with 7 nucleotides matching TRBD2. V gave up 1 base and J gave up 0 bases; unmatched junction bases: 6. Germline CDR1 LNHNV, CDR2 YYDKDF (reference sequence). This CDR3 is built from 16 residues. As DNA, the CDR3 is TGTGCCACCAGCAGAGTTCGCGGGGGACCCTCCTACGAGCAGTACTTC. This encodes CATSRVRGGPSYEQYF.

The V gene is TRBV6-2 or TRBV6-3, the J gene TRBJ2-7; 9 bases align to TRBD2. This CDR3 contains 15 residues. V lost 5 bases and J lost 3; bases outside the gene matches: 8. Per the germline V gene, CDR1 is MNHEY and CDR2 is SVGEGT. CDR3 coding DNA: TGTGCCAGCAGTCTTACTAGCGGGCGCCACTACGAGCAGTACTTC. Its protein is CASSLTSGRHYEQYF.